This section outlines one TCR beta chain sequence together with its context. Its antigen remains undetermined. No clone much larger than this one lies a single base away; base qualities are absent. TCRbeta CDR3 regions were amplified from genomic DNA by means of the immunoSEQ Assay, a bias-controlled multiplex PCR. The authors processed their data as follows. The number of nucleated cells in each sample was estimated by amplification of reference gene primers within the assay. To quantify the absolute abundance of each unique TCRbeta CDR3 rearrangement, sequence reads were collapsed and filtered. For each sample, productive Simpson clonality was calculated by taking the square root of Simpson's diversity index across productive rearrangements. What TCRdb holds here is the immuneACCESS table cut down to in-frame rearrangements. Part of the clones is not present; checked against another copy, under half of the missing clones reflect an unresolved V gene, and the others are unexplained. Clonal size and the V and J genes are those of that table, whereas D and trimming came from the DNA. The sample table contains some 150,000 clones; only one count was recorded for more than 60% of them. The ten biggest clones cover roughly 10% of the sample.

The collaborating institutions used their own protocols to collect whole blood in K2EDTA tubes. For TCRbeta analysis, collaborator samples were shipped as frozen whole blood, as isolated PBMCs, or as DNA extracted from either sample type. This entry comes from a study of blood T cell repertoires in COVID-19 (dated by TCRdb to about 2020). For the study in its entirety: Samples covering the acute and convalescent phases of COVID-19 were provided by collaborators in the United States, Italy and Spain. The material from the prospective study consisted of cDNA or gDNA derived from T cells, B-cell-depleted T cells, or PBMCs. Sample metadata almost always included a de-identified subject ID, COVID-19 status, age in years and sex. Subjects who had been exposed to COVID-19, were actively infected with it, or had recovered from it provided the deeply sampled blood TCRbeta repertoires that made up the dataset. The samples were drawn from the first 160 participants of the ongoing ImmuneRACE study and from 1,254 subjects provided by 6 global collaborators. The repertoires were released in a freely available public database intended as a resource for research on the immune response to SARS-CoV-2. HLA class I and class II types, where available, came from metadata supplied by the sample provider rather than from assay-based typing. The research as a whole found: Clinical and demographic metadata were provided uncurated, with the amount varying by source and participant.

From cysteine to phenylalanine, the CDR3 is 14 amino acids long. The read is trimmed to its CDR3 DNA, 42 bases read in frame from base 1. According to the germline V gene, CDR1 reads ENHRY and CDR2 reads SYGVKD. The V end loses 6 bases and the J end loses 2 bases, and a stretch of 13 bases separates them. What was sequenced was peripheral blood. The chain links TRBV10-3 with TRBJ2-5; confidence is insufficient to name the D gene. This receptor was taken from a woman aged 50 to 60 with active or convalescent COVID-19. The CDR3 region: CAISDKKQQETQYF. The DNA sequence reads TGTGCCATCAGCGATAAGAAGCAACAAGAGACCCAGTACTTC.